The 14 T cell receptor beta chains below all came from one sample that was sequenced in a study of T cell clonotyping in hematopoietic cell transplantation. Only in-frame clones appear in the TCRdb table, and some are missing; sequencing was by immunoSEQ multiplex PCR. The top ten hold roughly 17% of the sample, which has fewer than 7,000 clones, about a third seen once. The sample consisted of peripheral blood mononuclear cells, taken 30 days after allogeneic stem cell transplant. Receptors were obtained from a female patient in her fifties who had an allogeneic stem cell transplant from an unrelated donor, so the T cells may come from the graft donor. Some clones in this sample may be carry-over from other donors' samples.

The CDR3 here is CATRAGDEQYF. CDR3 coding DNA: TGTGCCACCAGGGCGGGAGACGAGCAGTACTTC. The chain couples TRBV6-5 to TRBJ2-7, with 7 bases lining up with TRBD2. The CDR3 loop spans 11 amino acids. With V trimmed by 10 bases and J by 5 bases, 5 bases remained unmatched. Germline CDR1 MNHEY, CDR2 SVGAGI.

The chain employs TRBV28 and TRBJ1-1; 8 bases are a match to TRBD1. Germline values: CDR1 MDHEN, CDR2 SYDVKM. The CDR3 runs to 14 residues. V lost 3 bases to trimming and J lost 7 bases; unmatched junction nucleotides: 7. Written as DNA, the CDR3 is TGTGCCAGCAGTTTTTTGGACAGGGCTGGTGAAGCTTTCTTT. Translating it yields CASSFLDRAGEAFF.

In this sample, this clone is hyperexpanded. The rearrangement uses TRBV5-6 and TRBJ2-7; weak D call: TRBD1 (5 bases). This CDR3 region has 14 residues. V was pared by 3 bases and J by 4 bases, with 14 bases between. CDR1 is SGHDT and CDR2 is YYEEEE in the germline V gene. In DNA, the CDR3 is TGTGCCAGCAGCTCGGAATTCAGGGCTTACGAGCAGTACTTC. It translates to CASSSEFRAYEQYF.

The chain combines TRBV30 with TRBJ2-5; the D gene is possibly TRBD1 (6 bases). V was shortened by 2 bases and J by 0 bases, with 10 bases between the two germline ends. The CDR3 sequence is 14 residues long. Germline assignment: CDR1 GTSNPN and CDR2 SVGIG (reference sequence). CDR3 region: CAWSKAGDQETQYF. Here the CDR3 DNA reads TGTGCCTGGAGTAAGGCAGGGGACCAAGAGACCCAGTACTTC.

The rearrangement links TRBV30 to TRBJ1-1, with D hard to call. Germline V gives CDR1 GTSNPN, CDR2 SVGIG (reference sequence). V lost 5 bases, J lost 1 base, and 8 bases lay in between. This CDR3 contains 12 residues. The CDR3 DNA reads TGTGCCTGGGGTGCCGGGAACACTGAAGCTTTCTTT. Its protein product is CAWGAGNTEAFF.

This clone was recorded a few times. The V gene is TRBV4-1, the J gene TRBJ1-2; no clear D. V lost 3 bases and J 6 bases, leaving 17 bases between the germline ends. CDR1 MGHRA and CDR2 YSYEKL come from the germline V gene. This CDR3 region has 15 residues. The CDR3 region has the DNA TGCGCCAGCAGCCAGGAGGCCTCACGGGGAAATGGCTACACCTTC. It codes for CASSQEASRGNGYTF.

This clone was observed a handful of times. This chain uses TRBV6-5 with TRBJ1-5, with a possible D match to TRBD1 (5 bases). From germline, CDR1 is MNHEY and CDR2 SVGAGI. This CDR3 is built from 12 residues. V lost 5 bases and J 5 bases, leaving 7 bases between the germline ends. The chain's CDR3 is CASSRDYQPQHF. The CDR3 DNA reads TGTGCCAGCAGTCGGGACTATCAGCCCCAGCATTTT.

The genes are TRBV5-6 and TRBJ1-2, with D possibly matching TRBD1 (6 bases). Trimming stripped 3 bases from V and 3 bases from J, with 15 bases between. Germline CDR1 and CDR2: SGHDT and YYEEEE. The CDR3 has 15 amino acids. The CDR3 DNA sequence: TGTGCCAGCAGCTCATTGGATGGGGGCGACTATGGCTACACCTTC. Protein product: CASSSLDGGDYGYTF.

This clone showed up just a few times. J is TRBJ2-7 and V is TRBV29-1; D is undetermined. Trimming cost V 2 bases and J 6 bases, with 17 bases left between them. Germline V gives CDR1 SQVTM, CDR2 ANQGSEA. CDR3 length: 14 amino acids. CDR3 in DNA: TGCAGCGTTGAAATGGACGCCGAGCTGGGCGAGCAGTACTTC. It translates to CSVEMDAELGEQYF.

Comments on this clone: Other DNA sequences within the sample encode an identical CDR3. V is TRBV30 and J is TRBJ2-7; 7 nucleotides match TRBD1. Unmatched junction bases numbered 2, after V lost 3 bases and J lost 0 bases. The CDR3 extends over 13 amino acids. The germline CDR1 and CDR2 sequences are GTSNPN and SVGIG (reference sequence). This CDR3 reads CAWSRDSSYEQYF. The CDR3 DNA reads TGTGCCTGGAGCCGGGACAGCTCCTACGAGCAGTACTTC.

The rearrangement links TRBV29-1 to TRBJ2-1; the match to TRBD2 covers 8 bases. Germline trimming cut 7 bases from V and 6 bases from J; bases unmatched to any gene: 14. The CDR3 extends over 15 amino acids. Looked up from germline, CDR1 is SQVTM and CDR2 is ANQGSEA. The CDR3 nucleotides are TGCAGCGGATGGGCGGGAGGTTCGGGGCTCAATGAGCAGTTCTTC. It translates to CSGWAGGSGLNEQFF.

This clone was counted a single time. V gene TRBV30 combines with J gene TRBJ1-1; D is unresolved. The CDR3 covers 10 residues. V was trimmed by 3 bases and J by 7 bases, leaving 6 bases between them. Germline V gene sequence: CDR1 GTSNPN, CDR2 SVGIG (reference sequence). This CDR3 is CAWSQIEAFF. DNA of the CDR3: TGTGCCTGGAGCCAGATTGAAGCTTTCTTT.

The chain employs TRBV6-5 and TRBJ1-1; 8 bases map to TRBD1. The CDR3 extends over 15 amino acids. V dropped 6 bases and J dropped 5; count of bases not matched to a gene: 11. CDR1 MNHEY and CDR2 SVGAGI come from the germline V gene. In DNA form, the CDR3 reads TGTGCCAGCAGGCCCACCACAGGGGGTGGGACTGAAGCTTTCTTT. This gives the protein CASRPTTGGGTEAFF.

The genes are TRBV29-1 and TRBJ2-7, with TRBD2 identical over 8 bases. Looked up from germline, CDR1 is SQVTM and CDR2 is ANQGSEA. With V trimmed by 4 bases and J by 3 bases, 8 bases remained unmatched. This CDR3 spans 14 amino acids. The CDR3 protein is CSVVLTSGLYEQYF. The CDR3 DNA reads TGCAGCGTTGTCCTCACTAGCGGACTCTACGAGCAGTACTTC.